These 8 T cell receptor beta chains were all obtained from the same sample, sequenced in a study of Ad26.COV2.S vaccination and SARS-CoV-2 variants. Measured with immunoSEQ multiplex PCR; TCRdb has only the in-frame clones, and not every one. The sample has hundreds of thousands of clones, more than 80% seen once. The sample's treatment: around 19 received Ad26.COV2.S at low or high dose, single or two shots; about 5 received placebo; per-sample allocation not given. The samples were gathered on day 63 after the first injection of vaccine or placebo. This sample comprised peripheral blood, obtained in a trial of Ad26.COV2.S vaccine versus placebo. The receptor source for this set is a person aged 18 to 59 who received the Ad26.COV2.S COVID-19 vaccine or a placebo.

The V call is TRBV7-8, the J call TRBJ1-1; D call uncertain. The germline V and J ends were trimmed by 2 bases and 6 bases, with 13 bases remaining between them. The CDR3 spans 14 residues. CDR1 and CDR2 (germline): SGHVS, FQNEAQ. CDR3 bases: TGTGCCAGCAGCTTATTGGAGATAACGTCTGAAGCTTTCTTT. This encodes CASSLLEITSEAFF.

This clone appeared once. The chain carries TRBV7-2 and TRBJ1-4; possible D gene TRBD1, 5 bases. Germline assignment: CDR1 SGHTA and CDR2 FQGNSA. This CDR3 spans 14 amino acids. The ends were cut back, 2 bases at V and 7 bases at J, with 11 bases in the middle. This CDR3 is CASSLWGGVEKLFF. The CDR3 nucleotides are TGTGCCAGCAGCTTATGGGGGGGAGTTGAAAAACTGTTTTTT.

This chain links TRBV6-5 with TRBJ2-7; 10 bases align to TRBD1. V shed 0 bases, J shed 3 bases, and the junction held 2 bases outside the gene matches. The CDR3 is made up of 15 amino acids. Germline assignment: CDR1 MNHEY and CDR2 SVGAGI. CDR3 sequence: CASSYSRTGGYEQYF. The CDR3 region has the DNA TGTGCCAGCAGTTACTCTCGGACAGGGGGCTACGAGCAGTACTTC.

This clone was counted once. This rearrangement joins TRBV12-3 or TRBV12-4 to TRBJ2-7, with unresolved D. V was cut by 5 bases and J by 3 bases, with 8 bases left in between. The CDR3 totals 12 residues. CDR3 sequence: CASSPDFYEQYF. The CDR3 DNA sequence: TGTGCCAGCAGTCCAGACTTCTACGAGCAGTACTTC.

V gene TRBV6-6 combines with J gene TRBJ1-1, with D hard to call. There are 12 residues in the CDR3. Germline V gene sequence: CDR1 MNHNY, CDR2 SVGAGI (reference sequence). V shed 5 bases and J shed 1 base, with 5 bases lying between them. CDR3 amino acids: CASSGPNTEAFF. The CDR3 DNA reads as TGTGCCAGCAGTGGACCGAACACTGAAGCTTTCTTT.

The chain links TRBV30 to TRBJ2-2, with 7 bases aligning to TRBD1. CDR3 length: 15 amino acids. Germline CDR1 GTSNPN, CDR2 SVGIG (reference sequence). Losses at the gene ends were 4 bases for V and 5 bases for J; bases not matched to a gene: 10. CDR3 protein: CAWKWEGGFTGELFF. The CDR3 DNA follows: TGTGCCTGGAAATGGGAAGGGGGCTTTACCGGGGAGCTGTTTTTT.

The CDR3 region is CASSLGPVRGETQYF. The CDR3 DNA is TGCGCCAGCAGCTTGGGTCCAGTTCGAGGTGAGACCCAGTACTTC. The chain employs TRBV5-1 and TRBJ2-5; no reliable D call. CDR3 length equals 15 residues. Per the germline V gene, CDR1 is SGHRS and CDR2 is YFSETQ. With 0 bases removed from V and 5 bases from J, the gap between germline ends came to 14 bases.

V usage is TRBV4-3 and J usage is TRBJ1-5, with unresolved D. The germline V gene has CDR1 LGHNA and CDR2 YSLEER. Trimming left V 4 bases short and J 2 bases short, with 12 bases between. This CDR3 contains 15 residues. As DNA, the CDR3 is TGCGCCAGCAGCCCTGGAAGTACGGGCAATCAGCCCCAGCATTTT. Amino acids: CASSPGSTGNQPQHF.